The 16 T cell receptor beta chains below all came from one sample that was sequenced in a study of shared clonotypes between healthy human individuals. Clones were read by immunoSEQ multiplex PCR, and TCRdb kept only the in-frame ones, dropping some. Here the sample spans fewer than 3 million clones, around 93% being singletons. Material: naive CD4+ T cells from PBMCs. Subset here: CD45RA+ positively selected. Every receptor here comes from a man between 18 and 35 years old in good health. Some clones in this sample may be carry-over from other donors' samples.

CDR3 sequence: CASSLAASRETQYF. The CDR3, as DNA: TGTGCCAGCAGCTTGGCAGCCTCACGAGAGACCCAGTACTTC. The chain joins TRBV5-4 to TRBJ2-5; no reliable D call. The CDR3 has 14 amino acids. The V gene lost 0 bases and the J gene lost 4 bases, with 10 bases spanning the gap. Germline CDR1 is SGHNT and CDR2 is YYREEE (reference sequence).

The chain carries TRBV23-1 and TRBJ1-1, with no clear D. TRBV23-1 is an open reading frame whose function is uncertain. The ends were cut back, 11 bases at V and 0 bases at J, with 13 bases in the middle. CDR3 length: 13 amino acids. The CDR3 here is CAVGLRMNTEAFF. In DNA, the CDR3 is TGCGCCGTGGGGTTGAGGATGAACACTGAAGCTTTCTTT.

The rearrangement links TRBV5-1 to TRBJ2-7; 7 bases map to TRBD2. The CDR3 is 15 amino acids. V was clipped by 3 bases and J by 0 bases; unmatched bases: 6. The germline V gene encodes CDR1 SGHRS and CDR2 YFSETQ. In DNA form, the CDR3 reads TGCGCCAGCAGCTCCGGGGGGTTTCGCTCCTACGAGCAGTACTTC. Protein sequence: CASSSGGFRSYEQYF.

This clone was counted a single time. The V call is TRBV27, the J call TRBJ2-2, with D perhaps given as TRBD1 or TRBD2 (6 bases each). V shed 3 bases and J shed 5 bases, with 10 bases lying between them. Germline V gene lookup returns CDR1 MNHEY and CDR2 SMNVEV (reference sequence). This CDR3 region has 14 residues. DNA for the CDR3: TGTGCCAGCAGTTTCGGGGGCCTTACCGGGGAGCTGTTTTTT. Translating gives CASSFGGLTGELFF.

This chain connects TRBV11-1 to TRBJ2-7, with D uncertain. The CDR3 loop spans 13 amino acids. CDR1 and CDR2 (germline): SGHAT, FQDESV (reference sequence). V dropped 5 bases and J dropped 3 bases, with 11 bases sitting between them. CDR3 in amino acids: CASSAGPFYEQYF. CDR3 DNA sequence: TGTGCCAGCAGCGCCGGACCATTCTACGAGCAGTACTTC.

Worth noting for this clone: Other DNA sequences in this sample translate to the same CDR3. V and J are TRBV7-3 and TRBJ2-3; 7 positions match TRBD2. Germline V gives CDR1 SGHTA, CDR2 FQGTGA. With V trimmed by 6 bases and J by 2 bases, 5 bases remained unmatched. The CDR3 spans 14 residues. For the CDR3, the DNA is TGTGCCAGCAGTCCCGGGACTACCACAGATACGCAGTATTTT. As protein: CASSPGTTTDTQYF.

The rearrangement uses TRBV9 and TRBJ1-4; 7 bases line up with TRBD1. V was clipped by 0 bases and J by 6 bases; unmatched bases: 5. The germline V gene has CDR1 SGDLS and CDR2 YYNGEE. This CDR3 contains 15 residues. The CDR3 protein is CASSVAGDRYEKLFF. CDR3 coding DNA: TGTGCCAGCAGCGTAGCGGGGGACAGATATGAAAAACTGTTTTTT.

This chain joins TRBV18 and TRBJ2-7, with D possibly TRBD2 on 5 matching bases. The CDR3 spans 14 residues. V gave up 5 bases and J gave up 2 bases, with 13 bases separating them. CDR1 and CDR2 (germline): KGHSH, LQKENI. The CDR3 region has the DNA TGTGCCAGCTCAATGGAGGCCGGCCCCTACGAGCAGTACTTC. Protein: CASSMEAGPYEQYF.

In DNA, the CDR3 is TGTGCCTGGTCGGGAGGTAACTCTTACGAGCAGTACTTC. Translating it yields CAWSGGNSYEQYF. The rearrangement links TRBV30 to TRBJ2-7; TRBD2 agrees at 7 bases. The germline CDR1 and CDR2 sequences are GTSNPN and SVGIG (reference sequence). V dropped 5 bases and J dropped 4; count of bases not matched to a gene: 8. This CDR3 is built from 13 residues.

The chain links TRBV28 to TRBJ2-7; 11 positions match TRBD2. The CDR3 totals 18 residues. The germline V gene has CDR1 MDHEN and CDR2 SYDVKM. The ends lost 1 base at V and 3 bases at J; junction bases unmatched: 11. DNA for the CDR3: TGTGCCAGCAGTTTATCGGGCCCCGGGACTAGCGGCATCTACGAGCAGTACTTC. The encoded protein is CASSLSGPGTSGIYEQYF.

The rearrangement uses TRBV25-1 and TRBJ2-5; maybe TRBD1 (6 bases). In germline, CDR1 is MGHDK, CDR2 SYGVNS. V was clipped by 5 bases and J by 5 bases, with 12 bases between them. The CDR3 totals 13 residues. In nucleotides, the CDR3 is TGTGCCAGCAGTTCATTTGGACAGGAGACCCAGTACTTC. It yields the protein CASSSFGQETQYF.

This clone occurred once. The chain joins TRBV7-2 to TRBJ1-4, with D uncertain. Germline V gene lookup returns CDR1 SGHTA and CDR2 FQGNSA. This CDR3 is 15 amino acids long. V lost 5 bases and J 8 bases, leaving 18 bases between the germline ends. CDR3 protein: CASSTSSGPGEKLFF. CDR3 sequence (DNA): TGTGCCAGCAGCACCTCCTCCGGCCCCGGCGAAAAACTGTTTTTT.

The rearrangement uses TRBV20-1 and TRBJ2-7; no clear D. Trimming pared 2 bases from V and 6 bases from J, leaving 8 bases between. The CDR3 loop spans 11 amino acids. Germline assignment: CDR1 DFQATT and CDR2 SNEGSKA (reference sequence). The chain's CDR3 is CSARMEPEQYF. The CDR3 DNA reads as TGCAGTGCTAGAATGGAACCCGAGCAGTACTTC.

In regard to this clone: At the DNA level, this CDR3 is encoded by other sequences in the same sample as well. CDR3 residues: CASSTRDSTDTQYF. The DNA of the CDR3 is TGTGCCAGCAGTACTCGGGACAGCACAGATACGCAGTATTTT. The rearrangement joins TRBV6-5 to TRBJ2-3; D is perhaps TRBD1 or TRBD2 (5 bases each). V was pared by 5 bases and J by 0 bases, with 9 bases between. The CDR3 totals 14 residues. Germline V gene data show CDR1 as MNHEY and CDR2 as SVGAGI.

The chain couples TRBV4-1 to TRBJ2-2; 9 bases are a match to TRBD1. The CDR3 loop spans 17 amino acids. The ends lost 2 bases at V and 4 bases at J; junction bases unmatched: 8. Germline CDR1 MGHRA, CDR2 YSYEKL. CDR3 in amino acids: CASSQQYRGRVTGELFF. CDR3 DNA: TGCGCCAGCAGCCAACAATACAGGGGGCGAGTCACCGGGGAGCTGTTTTTT.

The chain joins TRBV9 to TRBJ2-2; TRBD2 is a possible D gene (6 bases). Trimming took off 0 bases at V and 0 bases at J, with 9 bases between the two ends. Germline loops: CDR1 SGDLS, CDR2 YYNGEE. This CDR3 comprises 16 residues. The CDR3: CASSVGGTSNTGELFF. CDR3 nucleotide sequence: TGTGCCAGCAGCGTAGGGGGGACTTCGAACACCGGGGAGCTGTTTTTT.